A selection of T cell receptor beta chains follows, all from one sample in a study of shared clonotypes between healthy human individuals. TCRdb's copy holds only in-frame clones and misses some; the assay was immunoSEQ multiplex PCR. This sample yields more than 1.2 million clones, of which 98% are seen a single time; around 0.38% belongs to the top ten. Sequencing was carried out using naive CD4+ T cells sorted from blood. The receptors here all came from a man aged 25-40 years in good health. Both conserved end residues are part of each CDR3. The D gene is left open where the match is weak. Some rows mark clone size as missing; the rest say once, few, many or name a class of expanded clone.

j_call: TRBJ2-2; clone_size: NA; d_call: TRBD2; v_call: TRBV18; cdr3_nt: TGTGCCAGCTCCCCTACTAGCGGACACACCGGGGAGCTGTTTTTT; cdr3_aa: CASSPTSGHTGELFF
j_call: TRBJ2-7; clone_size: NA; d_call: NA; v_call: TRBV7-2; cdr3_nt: TGTGCCAGCAGCACCAATCGGTTATTCTCATCCGAGCAGTACTTC; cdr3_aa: CASSTNRLFSSEQYF
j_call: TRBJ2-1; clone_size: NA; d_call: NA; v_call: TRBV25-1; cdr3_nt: TGTGCCAGCAGTGAGCCAGGAGAAGCGAATGAGCAGTTCTTC; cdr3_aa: CASSEPGEANEQFF
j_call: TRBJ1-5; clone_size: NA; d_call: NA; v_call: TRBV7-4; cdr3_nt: TGTGCCAGCAGCGCTATGGGGGCCCCCTTTGGGCAGCCCCAGCATTTT; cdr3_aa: CASSAMGAPFGQPQHF
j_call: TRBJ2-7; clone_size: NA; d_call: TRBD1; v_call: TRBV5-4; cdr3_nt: TGTGCCAGCAGCTCGGGGACAGATCTCTACGAGCAGTACTTC; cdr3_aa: CASSSGTDLYEQYF
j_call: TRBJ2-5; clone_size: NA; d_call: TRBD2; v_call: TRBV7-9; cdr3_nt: TGTGCCAGCAGCCCGAGGTTTGGCCGAGCGGGGGAGACCCAGTACTTC; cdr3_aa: CASSPRFGRAGETQYF
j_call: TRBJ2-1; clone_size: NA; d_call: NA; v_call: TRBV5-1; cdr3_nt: TGCGCCAGCAGCCAGGACTGGCACAATGAGCAGTTCTTC; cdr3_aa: CASSQDWHNEQFF
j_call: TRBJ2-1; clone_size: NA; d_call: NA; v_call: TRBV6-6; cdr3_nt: TGTGCCAGCAGTCCCAGGGGCGGGGGCAACAATGAGCAGTTCTTC; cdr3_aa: CASSPRGGGNNEQFF
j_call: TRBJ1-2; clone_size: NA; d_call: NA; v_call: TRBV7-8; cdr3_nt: TGTGCCAGCAGCTTAGACACGGTTAACTATGGCTACACCTTC; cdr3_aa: CASSLDTVNYGYTF
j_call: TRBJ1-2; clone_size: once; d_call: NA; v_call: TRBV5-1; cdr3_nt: TGCGCCAGCAGCTTGGCGTTTGGTGGCTACACCTTC; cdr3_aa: CASSLAFGGYTF
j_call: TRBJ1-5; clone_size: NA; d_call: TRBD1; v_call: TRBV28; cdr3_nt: TGTGCCAGCAGTGGCTCCGACAGGGGCCCTCTCTCCCAGCATTTT; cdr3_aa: CASSGSDRGPLSQHF
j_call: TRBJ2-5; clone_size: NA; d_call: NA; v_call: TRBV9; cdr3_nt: TGTGCCAGCAGCGTAGGGCCACTCCCCGGGAAAGAGACCCAGTACTTC; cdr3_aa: CASSVGPLPGKETQYF
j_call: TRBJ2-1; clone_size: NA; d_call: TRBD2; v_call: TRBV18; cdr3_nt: TGTGCCAGCTCACCTAGCGGGTCCTACAATGAGCAGTTCTTC; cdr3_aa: CASSPSGSYNEQFF
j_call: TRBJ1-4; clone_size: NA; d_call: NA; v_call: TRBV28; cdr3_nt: TGTGCCAGCAGCCTCGGGCAGGGGAGGGAAAAACTGTTTTTT; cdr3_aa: CASSLGQGREKLFF
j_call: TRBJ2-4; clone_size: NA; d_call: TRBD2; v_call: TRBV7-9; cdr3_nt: TGTGCCAGCAGCCACGCCCTAGCGGGATTAGCCAAAAACATTCAGTACTTC; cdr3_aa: CASSHALAGLAKNIQYF
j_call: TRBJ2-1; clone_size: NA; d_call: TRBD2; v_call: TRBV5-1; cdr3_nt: TGCGCCAGCAGCTATGGTAGGACTAGCGGGAGTAGGGGCTACAATGAGCAGTTCTTC; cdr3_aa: CASSYGRTSGSRGYNEQFF
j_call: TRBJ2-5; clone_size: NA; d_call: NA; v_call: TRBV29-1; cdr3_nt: TGCAGCGTTGTATGGACAGAAGAGACCCAGTACTTC; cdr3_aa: CSVVWTEETQYF
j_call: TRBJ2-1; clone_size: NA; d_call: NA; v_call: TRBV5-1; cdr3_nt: TGCGCCAGCAGCTTGGGCCTTTACAATGAGCAGTTCTTC; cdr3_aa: CASSLGLYNEQFF
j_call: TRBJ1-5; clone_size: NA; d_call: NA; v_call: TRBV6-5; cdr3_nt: TGTGCCAGCACTTCTGTCGGGCAGCCCCAGCATTTT; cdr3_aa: CASTSVGQPQHF
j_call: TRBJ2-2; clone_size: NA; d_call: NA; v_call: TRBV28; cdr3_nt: TGTGCCAGCAGGGGGACGGGGGAGCTGTTTTTT; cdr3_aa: CASRGTGELFF
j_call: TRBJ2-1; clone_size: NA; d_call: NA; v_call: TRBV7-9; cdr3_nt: TGTGCCAGCAGCTTGGTGCGGGACGCCTACAATGAGCAGTTCTTC; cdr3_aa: CASSLVRDAYNEQFF
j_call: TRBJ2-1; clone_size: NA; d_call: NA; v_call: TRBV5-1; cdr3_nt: TGCGCCAGCAGCTACGGCGGGTCCTACAATGAGCAGTTCTTC; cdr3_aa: CASSYGGSYNEQFF
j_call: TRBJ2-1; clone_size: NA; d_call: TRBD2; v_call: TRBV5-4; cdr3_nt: TGTGCCAGCAGCCCTAGCGGGACCCGGCGCAATGAGCAGTTCTTC; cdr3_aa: CASSPSGTRRNEQFF
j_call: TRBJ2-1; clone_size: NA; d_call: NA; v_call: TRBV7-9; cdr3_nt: TGTGCCAGCAGCTTAGCTTCTAGCGTAGTTCCGCAGTTCTTC; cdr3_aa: CASSLASSVVPQFF
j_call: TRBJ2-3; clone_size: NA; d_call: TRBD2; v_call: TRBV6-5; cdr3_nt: TGTGCCAGCCGGGGAAGGGCTAGCGGGCCCTATACGCAGTATTTT; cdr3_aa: CASRGRASGPYTQYF
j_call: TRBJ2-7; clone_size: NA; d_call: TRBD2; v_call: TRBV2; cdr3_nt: TGTGCCAGCAGTGATTATAGCGGGAGGCAGTACTTC; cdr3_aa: CASSDYSGRQYF
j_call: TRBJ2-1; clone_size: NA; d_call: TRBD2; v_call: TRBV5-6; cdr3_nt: TGTGCCAGCAGCTTGGTTTTGGTAGCGGGAGGGAGAGAGCAGTTCTTC; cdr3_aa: CASSLVLVAGGREQFF
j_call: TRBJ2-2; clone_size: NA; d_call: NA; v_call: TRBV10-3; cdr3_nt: TGTGCCACAACCGGGACACATGAGGCCGGGGAGCTGTTTTTT; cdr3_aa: CATTGTHEAGELFF
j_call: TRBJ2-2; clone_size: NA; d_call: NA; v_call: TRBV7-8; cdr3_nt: TGTGCCAGCAGCTCCCTGACTGTGAGAAACACCGGGGAGCTGTTTTTT; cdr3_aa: CASSSLTVRNTGELFF
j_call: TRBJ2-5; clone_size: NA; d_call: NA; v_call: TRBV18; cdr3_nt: TGTGCCAGCTCACTACCCGTGCTGGAGACCCAGTACTTC; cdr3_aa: CASSLPVLETQYF
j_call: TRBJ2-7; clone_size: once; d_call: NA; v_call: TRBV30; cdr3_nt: TGTGCCTGGGTGACAGGGACTTACGAGCAGTACTTC; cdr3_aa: CAWVTGTYEQYF
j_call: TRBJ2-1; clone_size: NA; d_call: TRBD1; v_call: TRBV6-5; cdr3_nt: TGTGCCAGCAGTTTCGGGGACAGGGCCTCCTACAATGAGCAGTTCTTC; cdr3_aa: CASSFGDRASYNEQFF
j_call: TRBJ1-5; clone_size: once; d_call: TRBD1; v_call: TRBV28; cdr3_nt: TGTGCCAGCAGTTTTGCGGGACAGGGGGTTCGTCAGCCCCAGCATTTT; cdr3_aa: CASSFAGQGVRQPQHF
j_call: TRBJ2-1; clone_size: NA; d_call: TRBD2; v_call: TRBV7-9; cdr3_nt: TGTGCCAGCAGCTTAGCGTCAGGACTAGGGGTTTACAATGAGCAGTTCTTC; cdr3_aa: CASSLASGLGVYNEQFF
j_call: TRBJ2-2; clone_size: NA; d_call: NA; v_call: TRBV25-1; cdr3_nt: TGTGCCAGCAGTAAGACACAGGGACATGGGTTAAGAACCGGGGAGCTGTTTTTT; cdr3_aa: CASSKTQGHGLRTGELFF
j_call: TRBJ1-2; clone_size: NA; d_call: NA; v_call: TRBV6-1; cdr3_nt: TGTGCCAGCAGTGAAGGGGTTGGCTACACCTTC; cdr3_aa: CASSEGVGYTF
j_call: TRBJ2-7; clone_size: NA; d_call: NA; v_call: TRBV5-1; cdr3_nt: TGCGCCAGCAGCTTGGCCAAGGGGATAAGGTCGGAAAGCTCCTACGAGCAGTACTTC; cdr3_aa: CASSLAKGIRSESSYEQYF
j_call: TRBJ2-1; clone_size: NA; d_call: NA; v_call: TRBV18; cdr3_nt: TGTGCCAGCTCACCACCAGGCCCAACAAATGAGCAGTTCTTC; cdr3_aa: CASSPPGPTNEQFF
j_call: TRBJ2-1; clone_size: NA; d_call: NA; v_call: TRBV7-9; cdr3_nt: TGTGCCAGCAGCTTACGGTATGCTCTGCTGGGTAAGTTCTTC; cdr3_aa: CASSLRYALLGKFF